What follows describes a single T cell receptor (beta chain). No cognate antigen has been identified for it. No base qualities exist here, and no much larger clone lies one base off it. The data stem from a study of CD8+ T cells in alopecia areata (dated by TCRdb to the late 2010s). Context from the whole study: Treated patients were enrolled in an open-label pilot trial of oral tofacitinib, 5 to 10 mg twice daily, for moderate-to-severe alopecia areata. Tofacitinib was administered for 6 to 18 months, and 6 months of follow-up off drug were then conducted to assess delayed response and recurrence. Disease severity in treated patients was measured with the SALT score, which quantifies the percentage of affected scalp surface area. High-throughput TCRbeta sequencing was used to examine T cell clonal expansion in alopecia areata in both the C3H/HeJ mouse model and human patients. Scalp tissue and sorted CD4+ and CD8+ peripheral blood T cells from patchy and totalis/universalis alopecia areata patients and from healthy controls were covered by human TCRbeta sequencing. Patients on tofacitinib were biopsied at baseline and after 4 and 24 weeks of treatment, and several of the patients also had a later scalp biopsy. Scalp clonality was compared across normal scalp (n=4), patchy alopecia areata scalp (n=8), and alopecia totalis/universalis scalp (n=8). RNA came from the PAXgene miRNA kit for fixed scalp, the miRNeasy kit for PBMCs, and the RNeasy kit for mouse skin. immunoSEQ multiplex PCR using 35 Vbeta forward primers and 13 Jbeta reverse primers was used to amplify TCRbeta CDR3 regions.

Library prep was done by the immunoSEQ multiplex PCR assay. RNA was extracted from all samples and reverse transcribed into cDNA, which served as template for TCR sequencing. First-strand cDNA was synthesized using SuperScript III with a 2:1 mix of oligo-dT and random hexamers. Amplification bias was assessed with a synthetic immune receptor repertoire, and residual bias was removed computationally. In the paper's pipeline: Raw reads were preprocessed to remove errors, and CDR3 was defined according to IMGT conventions as the region from the conserved cysteine to phenylalanine. Clonality was computed by normalizing Shannon entropy by log2 of the number of productive unique TCRs and subtracting the result from 1. Scalp TCRbeta sequences were cross-referenced with sorted blood CD4 and CD8 repertoires so that the CD4 or CD8 identity of scalp clones could be inferred. The clones in this table, taken by TCRdb from immuneACCESS, are in-frame only. Not every clone is retained; where verified, under half of the shortfall comes from an unresolved V gene, and the cause of the rest is unknown. The V and J calls and clone size were taken over from that table, and D and trimming were inferred from the DNA. Within this sample are approximately 1,300 clones, with roughly 80% of them counted one time only. 10% of the sample is held by the ten biggest clonotypes.

Reading the label with the study, this specimen's time point is: 24 weeks on oral tofacitinib. The treatment or condition label, as the study defines it: oral pan-JAK inhibitor, 5-10 mg twice daily. From alopecia areata patients, peripheral blood was collected along with lesional scalp punch biopsies. Human scalp biopsies were immediately fixed in PAXgene tissue containers. Broad study findings and their caveats: Because the treated cohort was small and had just a single nonresponder, larger studies are needed to establish links between baseline CD8+ expansion and response. Many expanded lesional clones were found to persist in scalp and blood during tofacitinib treatment, and relapse after treatment cessation may be partly explained by this persistence. Shared TCR sequences between patients were less evident than in mice, which may be partly attributable to HLA diversity in the patient population. With tofacitinib, both scalp clonality and the number of expanded CD8+ clones among the top 100 scalp clones went down significantly. Compared with normal scalp, lesional scalp, particularly in alopecia totalis/universalis, had higher clonality and more expanded CD8+ clones, which suggests antigenic drive. Scalp TCR repertoire analysis is complicated because resident alphabeta T cells in normal human skin are also sequenced, whereas mouse skin is dominated by gammadelta T cells.

The germline V gene gives CDR1 as SGHTA and CDR2 as FQGTGA. The junction carries 24 bases between V and J, which are trimmed by 4 bases and 5 bases respectively. The CDR3 goes from the cysteine to the phenylalanine over 19 residues. Left in the record is the CDR3 DNA by itself, 57 bases read in frame from the first base. The TCR sequence derives from a human donor with alopecia areata. The chain links TRBV7-3 with TRBJ2-6; confidence is insufficient to name the D gene. The sequenced sample was skin, obtained at week 24, from a patient treated with tofacitinib. The sequence in DNA is TGTGCCAGCAGCTCGATTCTAGACGCTTACAAAAGTCGGGCCAACGTCCTGACTTTC. The encoded protein is CASSSILDAYKSRANVLTF. Here the CDR3 is joined to the reference TRBV7-3 and TRBJ2-6 genes, and the full variable domain is: GAGVSQTPSNKVTEKGKYVELRCDPISGHTALYWYRQSLGQGPEFLIYFQGTGAADDSGLPNDRFFAVRPEGSVSTLKIQRTERGDSAVYLCASSSILDAYKSRANVLTFGAGSRLTVL.